These 8 T cell receptor beta chains originate from one sample sequenced in a study of T cell changes during pregnancy in multiple sclerosis. The repertoire was sequenced with immunoSEQ multiplex PCR; TCRdb's copy has only in-frame clones and lacks some. The sample lists about 52,000 clones, around 92% occurring once. This specimen was CD4+ T cells from peripheral blood mononuclear cells, taken in the third trimester of pregnancy. These receptors were obtained from a female donor with multiple sclerosis, enrolled in a pregnancy study.

The CDR3 DNA reads as TGTGCCTGGAGTGCCGGGACAGTATCCAATCAGCCCCAGCATTTT. Translation: CAWSAGTVSNQPQHF. The rearrangement joins TRBV30 to TRBJ1-5, with 7 bases aligning to TRBD1. Trimming took 1 base from V and 3 from J; bases not matched to a gene: 6. This CDR3 has 15 residues. CDR1 and CDR2 (germline): GTSNPN, SVGIG (reference sequence).

The rearrangement uses TRBV7-7 and TRBJ2-2, with D possibly matching TRBD1 (6 bases). This CDR3 has 14 amino acids. Germline V gene lookup returns CDR1 SSHAT and CDR2 FNYEAQ (reference sequence). Trimming took 8 bases from V and 1 from J, leaving 11 bases between them. The CDR3 DNA reads TGTGCCAGCTCATTGGGACAGAACACCGGGGAGCTGTTTTTT. Protein product: CASSLGQNTGELFF.

This chain connects TRBV6-5 to TRBJ1-1; D ambiguous. The V gene lost 7 bases and the J gene lost 1 base, with 10 bases spanning the gap. This CDR3 is 13 amino acids long. The germline CDR1 and CDR2 sequences are MNHEY and SVGAGI. CDR3 in amino acids: CASKMTPNTEAFF. CDR3 nucleotide sequence: TGTGCCAGCAAAATGACTCCGAACACTGAAGCTTTCTTT.

The rearrangement links TRBV5-6 to TRBJ2-3; 9 bases are a match to TRBD1. Trimming removed 4 bases from V and 3 bases from J; junction bases left unmatched: 6. Germline V gives CDR1 SGHDT, CDR2 YYEEEE. The CDR3 loop spans 15 amino acids. The CDR3 DNA is TGTGCCAGCAGCGCTGGGACAGGGAGAACAGATACGCAGTATTTT. It specifies CASSAGTGRTDTQYF.

J is TRBJ2-1 and V is TRBV7-3; D might be TRBD1 (5 bases). The CDR3 is 15 amino acids. V was cut by 1 base and J by 6 bases, with 13 bases left in between. Per germline, CDR1 SGHTA and CDR2 FQGTGA. CDR3 nucleotide sequence: TGTGCCAGCAGCTTAATAAGGGGTCTGGGCAATGAGCAGTTCTTC. Translated, it gives CASSLIRGLGNEQFF.

V and J are TRBV4-2 and TRBJ2-3, with 9 positions matching TRBD2. V trimming: 1 base; J trimming: 4 bases; junction bases outside the gene matches: 12. The CDR3 length is 18 residues. Germline CDR1 reads LGHNA; CDR2 reads YNFKEQ. CDR3 DNA: TGTGCCAGCAGCCAAGCCGTCTCTAGCGGGGCAAATCCAGATACGCAGTATTTT. Amino acid sequence: CASSQAVSSGANPDTQYF.

This clone came up once. The chain has TRBV11-2 and TRBJ2-3, with 12 nucleotides matching TRBD2. The ends lost 3 bases at V and 4 bases at J; junction bases unmatched: 2. The V gene's germline CDR1 is SGHAT and CDR2 FQNNGV. This CDR3 has 15 amino acids. The CDR3 region has the DNA TGTGCCAGCAGCTTGGGACTAGCGGGCCCAGATACGCAGTATTTT. Translating it yields CASSLGLAGPDTQYF.

This sequence joins TRBV10-2 and TRBJ2-2; D not certain. CDR1 is WSHSY and CDR2 is SAAADI in the germline V gene. V was pared by 7 bases and J by 5 bases, with 5 bases between. The CDR3 consists of 11 residues. CDR3 bases: TGCGCCAGCATTAAAACCGGGGAGCTGTTTTTT. It yields the protein CASIKTGELFF.